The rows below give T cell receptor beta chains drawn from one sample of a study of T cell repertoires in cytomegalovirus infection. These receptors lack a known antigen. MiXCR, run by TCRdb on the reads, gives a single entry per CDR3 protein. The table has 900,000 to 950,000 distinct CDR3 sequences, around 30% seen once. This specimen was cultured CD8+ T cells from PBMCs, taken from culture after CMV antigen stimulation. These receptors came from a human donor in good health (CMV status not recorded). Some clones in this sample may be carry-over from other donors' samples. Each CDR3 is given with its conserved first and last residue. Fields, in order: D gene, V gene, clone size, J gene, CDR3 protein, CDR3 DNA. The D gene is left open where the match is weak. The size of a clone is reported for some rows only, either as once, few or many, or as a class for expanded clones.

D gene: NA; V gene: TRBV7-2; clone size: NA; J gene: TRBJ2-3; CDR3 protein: CASSLGASIFSTDTQYF; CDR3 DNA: TGTGCCAGCAGCTTAGGGGCTAGTATTTTTAGCACAGATACGCAGTATTTT
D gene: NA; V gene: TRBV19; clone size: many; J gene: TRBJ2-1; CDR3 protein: CASTPGQGYNEQFF; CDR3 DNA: TGTGCCAGCACTCCGGGACAAGGTTACAATGAGCAGTTCTTC
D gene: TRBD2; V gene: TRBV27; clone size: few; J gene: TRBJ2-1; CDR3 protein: CASSFGLAGGNEQFF; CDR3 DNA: TGTGCCAGCAGTTTTGGACTAGCGGGGGGGAATGAGCAGTTCTTC
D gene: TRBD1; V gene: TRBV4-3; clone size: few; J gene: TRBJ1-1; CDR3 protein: CASSQDEGADTEAFF; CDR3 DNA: TGCGCCAGCAGCCAAGATGAGGGGGCGGACACTGAAGCTTTCTTT
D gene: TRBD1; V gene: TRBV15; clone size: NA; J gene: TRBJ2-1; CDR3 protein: CATGQGAGNEQFF; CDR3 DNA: TGTGCCACCGGACAGGGGGCCGGCAATGAGCAGTTCTTC
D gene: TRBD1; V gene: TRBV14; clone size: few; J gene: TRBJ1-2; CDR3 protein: CASSQGQGGGYGYTF; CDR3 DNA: TGTGCCAGCAGCCAAGGACAGGGAGGTGGCTATGGCTACACCTTC
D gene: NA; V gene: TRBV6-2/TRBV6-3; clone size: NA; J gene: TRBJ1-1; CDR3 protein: CASSYSFGSGDNAFF; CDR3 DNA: TGTGCCAGCAGTTACTCCTTTGGGTCGGGGGATAATGCTTTCTTT
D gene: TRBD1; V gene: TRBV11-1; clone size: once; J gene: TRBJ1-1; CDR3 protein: CASSWPGQEAFF; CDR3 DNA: TGTGCCAGCAGCTGGCCGGGACAGGAAGCTTTCTTT
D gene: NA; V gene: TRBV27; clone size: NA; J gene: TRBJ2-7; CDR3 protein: CASSLSRTRYEQYF; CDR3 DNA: TGTGCCAGCAGTTTATCGAGGACACGCTACGAGCAGTACTTC
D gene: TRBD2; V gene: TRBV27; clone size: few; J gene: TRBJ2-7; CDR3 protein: CASSQGAGASEQYF; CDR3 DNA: TGTGCCAGCAGTCAGGGAGCGGGGGCCTCTGAGCAGTACTTC
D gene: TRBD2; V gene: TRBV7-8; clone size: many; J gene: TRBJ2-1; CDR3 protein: CASSSFWTSGGDRNEQFF; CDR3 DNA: TGTGCCAGCAGCTCTTTCTGGACTAGCGGGGGGGATAGGAATGAGCAGTTCTTC
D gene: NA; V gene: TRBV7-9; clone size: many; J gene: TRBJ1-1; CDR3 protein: CASSGGGSPIYRTIETEAFF; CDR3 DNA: TGTGCCAGCAGCGGTGGGGGTAGTCCCATTTACCGAACAATTGAGACTGAAGCTTTCTTT
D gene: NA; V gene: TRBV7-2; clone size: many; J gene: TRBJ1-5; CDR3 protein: CASSPPGAGNQPQHF; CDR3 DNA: TGTGCCAGCAGCCCGCCGGGGGCTGGCAATCAGCCCCAGCATTTT
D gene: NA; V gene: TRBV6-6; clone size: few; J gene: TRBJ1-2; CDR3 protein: CASSYLDPQADGYTF; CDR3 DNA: TGTGCCAGCAGTTACTTGGATCCACAGGCAGATGGCTACACCTTC
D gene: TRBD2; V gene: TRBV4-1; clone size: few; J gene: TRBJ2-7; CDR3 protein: CASSHLLAGDYEQYF; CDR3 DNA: TGCGCCAGCAGCCATCTCCTAGCGGGGGACTACGAGCAGTACTTC
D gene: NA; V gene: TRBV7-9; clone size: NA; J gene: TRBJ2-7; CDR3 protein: CASSFLAYEQYF; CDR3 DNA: TGTGCCAGCAGCTTCCTCGCCTACGAGCAGTACTTC
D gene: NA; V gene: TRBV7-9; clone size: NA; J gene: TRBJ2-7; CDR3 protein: CASSPRETKVHEQYF; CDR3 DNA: TGTGCCAGCAGTCCTCGCGAGACCAAAGTCCACGAGCAGTACTTC
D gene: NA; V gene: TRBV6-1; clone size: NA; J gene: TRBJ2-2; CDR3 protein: CASSELRRTGELFF; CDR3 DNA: TGTGCCAGCAGTGAATTAAGGAGGACCGGGGAGCTGTTTTTT
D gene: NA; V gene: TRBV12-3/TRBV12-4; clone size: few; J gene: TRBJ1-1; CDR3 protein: CASSLYTGFTEAFF; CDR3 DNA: TGTGCCAGCAGTTTATATACAGGGTTCACTGAAGCTTTCTTT
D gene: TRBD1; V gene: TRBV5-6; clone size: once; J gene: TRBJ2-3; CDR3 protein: CASSLGTGVPDTQYF; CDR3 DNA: TGTGCCAGCAGCTTGGGGACAGGGGTCCCAGATACGCAGTATTTT
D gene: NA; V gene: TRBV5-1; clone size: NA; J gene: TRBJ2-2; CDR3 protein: CASSLIRGHAFANTGELFF; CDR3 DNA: TGCGCCAGCAGCCTGATACGGGGACACGCCTTCGCGAACACCGGGGAGCTGTTTTTT
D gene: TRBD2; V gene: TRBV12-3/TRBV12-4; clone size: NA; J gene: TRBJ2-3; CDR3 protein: CASSPTPGRTDTQYF; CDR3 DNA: TGTGCCAGCAGCCCCACCCCCGGGAGGACAGATACGCAGTATTTT
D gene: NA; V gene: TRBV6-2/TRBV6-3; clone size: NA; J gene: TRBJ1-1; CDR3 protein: CASSYGFAGTEAFF; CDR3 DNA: TGTGCCAGCAGTTACGGTTTTGCGGGGACTGAAGCTTTCTTT
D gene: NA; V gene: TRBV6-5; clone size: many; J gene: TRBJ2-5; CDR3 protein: CASSYTDRWGETQYF; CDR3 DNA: TGTGCCAGCAGTTACACTGACAGGTGGGGGGAGACCCAGTACTTC
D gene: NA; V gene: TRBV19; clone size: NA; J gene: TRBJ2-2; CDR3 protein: CASTPPVYTGELFF; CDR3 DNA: TGTGCCAGTACGCCTCCGGTGTACACCGGGGAGCTGTTTTTT
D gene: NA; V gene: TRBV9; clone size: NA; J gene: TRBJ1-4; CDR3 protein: CASSVATGSEKLFF; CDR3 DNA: TGTGCCAGCAGCGTAGCCACGGGTTCTGAAAAACTGTTTTTT
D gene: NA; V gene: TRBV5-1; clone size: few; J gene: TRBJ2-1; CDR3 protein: CASSLSSSEQFF; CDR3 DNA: TGCGCCAGCAGCTTGAGTTCGAGTGAGCAGTTCTTC
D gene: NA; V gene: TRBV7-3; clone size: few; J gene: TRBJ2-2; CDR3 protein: CASPPKGTWGGELFF; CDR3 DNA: TGTGCCAGCCCCCCTAAAGGCACCTGGGGCGGGGAGCTGTTTTTT
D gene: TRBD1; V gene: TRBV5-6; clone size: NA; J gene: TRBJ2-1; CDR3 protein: CASSFPNPTTGGVEQFF; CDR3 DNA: TGTGCCAGCAGCTTCCCAAATCCTACGACAGGGGGCGTTGAGCAGTTCTTC
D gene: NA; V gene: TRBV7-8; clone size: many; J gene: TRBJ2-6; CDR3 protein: CASSFQGAAGANVLTF; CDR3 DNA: TGTGCCAGCAGCTTTCAGGGAGCGGCTGGGGCCAACGTCCTGACTTTC
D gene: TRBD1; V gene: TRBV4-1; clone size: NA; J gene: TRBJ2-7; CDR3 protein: CASSQFTPGGYEQYF; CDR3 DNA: TGCGCCAGCAGCCAATTTACCCCAGGGGGCTACGAGCAGTACTTC
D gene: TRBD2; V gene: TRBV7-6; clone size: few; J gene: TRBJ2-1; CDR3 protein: CASSPGGGVIYNEQFF; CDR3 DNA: TGTGCCAGCAGCCCTGGGGGGGGGGTTATCTACAATGAGCAGTTCTTC